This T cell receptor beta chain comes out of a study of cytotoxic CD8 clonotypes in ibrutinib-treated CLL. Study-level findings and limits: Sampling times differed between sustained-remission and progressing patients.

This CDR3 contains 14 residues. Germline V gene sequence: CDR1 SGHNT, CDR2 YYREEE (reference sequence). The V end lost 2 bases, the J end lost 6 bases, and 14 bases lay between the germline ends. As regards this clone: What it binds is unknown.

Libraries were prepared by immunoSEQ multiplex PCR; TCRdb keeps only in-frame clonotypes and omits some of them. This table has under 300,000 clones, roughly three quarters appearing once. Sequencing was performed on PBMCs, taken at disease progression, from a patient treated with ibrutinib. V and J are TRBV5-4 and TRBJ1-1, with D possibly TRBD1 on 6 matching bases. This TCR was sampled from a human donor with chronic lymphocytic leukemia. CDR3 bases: TGTGCCAGCAGCTTTCAGGGGACTGTTGCTGAAGCTTTCTTT. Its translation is CASSFQGTVAEAFF.